This T cell receptor beta chain was observed in a study of glioma-infiltrating T cells. This clonotype was observed a handful of times. The V and J ends lost 4 bases and 7 bases respectively, with 10 bases between them. The CDR3 runs to 13 residues. Germline V lookup: CDR1 SGHTA, CDR2 FQGNSA. The iRepertoire nested amplicon-rescue multiplex PCR amplified TCR alpha and beta CDR3s from RNA. TCRdb re-called the multiplex PCR reads with MiXCR, one entry per CDR3 protein. The sample lists under 200,000 distinct CDR3 sequences; around 40% were seen once. Source material: glioma tissue, nonneoplastic brain tissue, or PBMCs (not recorded which). The chain joins TRBV7-2 to TRBJ2-2, with D perhaps matching TRBD1 (6 bases). This receptor was taken from a human donor with low-grade glioma or glioblastoma, undergoing nonglioma brain surgery, or in good health (not recorded which). The CDR3 region is CASSSQGSGELFF. Written as DNA, the CDR3 is TGTGCCAGCAGCTCACAGGGTAGCGGGGAGCTGTTTTTT.